This TCR beta chain was recorded in a study of T cells after yellow fever vaccination. Points from the study as a whole: Boosting was followed by the reappearance of most primary-vaccination clones (approximately 95% CD4, about 90% CD8). Repertoires obtained by FACS sorting could include abundant clonotypes that entered as contaminants from the bulk population.

A note on this clonotype: Its specificity is not known.

TCRdb itself ran the 5' RACE reads through MiXCR, one entry per CDR3 protein. The sample lists a few hundred thousand distinct CDR3 sequences, approximately 16% occurring once. Germline V CDR1 and CDR2: MNHEY, SVGEGT. This CDR3 is 16 amino acids long. V lost 5 bases, J lost 3 bases, and 9 bases stayed unmatched. The chain recombines TRBV6-2 or TRBV6-3 with TRBJ2-2; 7 bases map to TRBD1. The specimen was PBMCs, collected 5 days after the first yellow fever vaccination. This clonotype was obtained from a man aged 18-30 years who received the YFV17D yellow fever vaccine. CDR3 protein: CASSDKDRADTGELFF. CDR3 DNA: TGTGCCAGCAGTGACAAAGACAGGGCCGACACCGGGGAGCTGTTTTTT.